Listed here are 21 T cell receptor beta chains from one sample, sequenced in a study of cytomegalovirus exposure and HLA in healthy donors (dated by TCRdb to about 2017). Receptors were amplified or captured by the immunoSEQ multiplex PCR assay. The multiplex PCR relied on a mix of 60 forward primers for TCR Vbeta segments and 13 reverse primers for TCR Jbeta segments. The immuneACCESS repertoire file appears here via TCRdb, limited to in-frame rearrangements. These files lack a portion of the clones; in checked studies, under half of the deficit traces to unresolved V genes, and the cause of the others is not known. For this sample the table gives roughly 220,000 clones, of which roughly 84% were detected only once. The top ten clonotypes cover about 1.7% of the sample. Sequenced sample: PBMCs. These receptors were collected from a man in his forties or fifties in good health and CMV-seronegative.

This clone was picked up a small number of times. This chain joins TRBV19 and TRBJ2-5; tentatively, D is TRBD2 (6 bases). The V and J ends lost 9 bases and 3 bases respectively, with 14 bases between them. Germline V gene data show CDR1 as LNHDA and CDR2 as SQIVND (reference sequence). The CDR3 loop spans 13 amino acids. CDR3 loop: CASRGRGKETQYF. CDR3 bases: TGTGCCAGCCGAGGACGCGGGAAAGAGACCCAGTACTTC.

CDR3 sequence: CASSFWAAKEGSTDTQYF. CDR3 DNA sequence: TGTGCCAGCAGTTTTTGGGCGGCGAAGGAGGGGAGCACAGATACGCAGTATTTT. The rearrangement links TRBV28 to TRBJ2-3; maybe TRBD2 (6 bases). There are 18 residues in the CDR3. Germline lookup yields CDR1 MDHEN and CDR2 SYDVKM. V was trimmed by 3 bases and J by 0 bases, leaving 19 bases between them. The full variable domain, with the rest looked up from reference TRBV28 and TRBJ2-3, is DVKVTQSSRYLVKRTGEKVFLECVQDMDHENMFWYRQDPGLGLRLIYFSYDVKMKEKGDIPEGYSVSREKKERFSLILESASTNQTSMYLCASSFWAAKEGSTDTQYFGPGTRLTVL.

The V and J genes are TRBV19 and TRBJ2-5, with 11 bases that match TRBD1. V lost 3 bases to trimming and J lost 9 bases; unmatched junction nucleotides: 15. Germline assignment: CDR1 LNHDA and CDR2 SQIVND (reference sequence). The CDR3 runs 17 residues. CDR3: CASSIPGTGGATVAQYF. In nucleotides, the CDR3 is TGTGCCAGTAGTATTCCCGGGACAGGGGGTGCAACGGTGGCCCAGTACTTC.

There are a few counts of this clone. The rearrangement links TRBV7-9 to TRBJ2-2; no definite D call. The CDR3 length is 14 residues. V was trimmed by 5 bases and J by 5 bases, leaving 12 bases between them. CDR1 and CDR2 from the germline V gene are SEHNR and FQNEAQ (reference sequence). CDR3 DNA: TGTGCCAGCAGCCGCGAGACTGAAACCGGGGAGCTGTTTTTT. This sequence encodes CASSRETETGELFF.

J is TRBJ2-5 and V is TRBV7-9; 8 nucleotides line up with TRBD1. Germline assignment: CDR1 SEHNR and CDR2 FQNEAQ (reference sequence). The CDR3 totals 14 residues. V dropped 5 bases and J dropped 4; count of bases not matched to a gene: 6. The CDR3 DNA is TGTGCCAGCAGCCCCACCACAGGGGGAGAGACCCAGTACTTC. This gives the protein CASSPTTGGETQYF.

V gene TRBV6-6 combines with J gene TRBJ2-7; 12 bases map to TRBD2. After removal of 0 bases from V and 4 bases from J, the junction contained 4 bases not matched to a gene. Germline V lookup: CDR1 MNHNY, CDR2 SVGAGI (reference sequence). The CDR3 totals 16 residues. This CDR3 reads CASSYSTSGSLYEQYF. Here the CDR3 DNA reads TGTGCCAGCAGTTACTCGACTAGCGGGAGTTTGTACGAGCAGTACTTC.

In regard to this clone: The junction differs from germline at one of its ends, possibly a read error. The sample contains more than one DNA sequence encoding this CDR3. The chain has TRBV28 and TRBJ1-4, with D maybe TRBD1 (6 bases). CDR1 is MDHEN, CDR2 SYDVKM, per germline. The CDR3 sequence is 14 residues long. CDR3 sequence: CASSLGQKNEKLFF. CDR3 DNA sequence: TGTGCCAGTAGTTTAGGACAGAAGAATGAAAAACTGTTTTTT.

The chain employs TRBV28 and TRBJ1-3, with TRBD1 matching over 10 bases. Germline assignment: CDR1 MDHEN and CDR2 SYDVKM. V gave up 7 bases and J gave up 2 bases; unmatched junction bases: 8. The CDR3 contains 16 residues. CDR3 residues: CASIAPGQGTGNTIYF. In DNA, the CDR3 is TGTGCCAGCATTGCTCCGGGACAGGGGACTGGAAACACCATATATTTT.

This clone has a handful of counts. The chain couples TRBV27 to TRBJ2-7; 7 nucleotides align to TRBD2. Trimming at V came to 8 bases and at J to 6 bases, leaving 7 bases not matched to a gene. CDR1 and CDR2 (germline): MNHEY, SMNVEV (reference sequence). The CDR3 sequence is 12 residues long. This CDR3 is CASSLGGSEQYF. The CDR3 DNA reads TGTGCCAGCTCCCTTGGCGGGAGCGAGCAGTACTTC.

This clone was detected once. CDR3 bases: TGTGCCAGCATTGGGACTAGCGGCTCCTACAATGAGCAGTTCTTC. It specifies CASIGTSGSYNEQFF. The chain has TRBV6-1 and TRBJ2-1; 11 positions agree with TRBD2. This CDR3 is 15 amino acids long. CDR1 and CDR2 from the germline V gene are MNHNS and SASEGT. The V and J ends lost 7 bases and 0 bases, in that order; junction bases with no gene match: 2.

This rearrangement joins TRBV30 to TRBJ1-1; D is perhaps TRBD1 (6 bases). The V end was cut by 2 bases, the J end by 1 base, with 14 bases between. The CDR3 extends over 15 amino acids. CDR1 GTSNPN and CDR2 SVGIG come from the germline V gene (reference sequence). The CDR3 protein is CAWSLGQHKNTEAFF. Here the CDR3 DNA reads TGTGCCTGGAGTCTAGGACAGCACAAGAACACTGAAGCTTTCTTT.

The chain combines TRBV27 with TRBJ2-7; 11 positions agree with TRBD2. Germline V gene data show CDR1 as MNHEY and CDR2 as SMNVEV (reference sequence). After removal of 1 base from V and 4 bases from J, the junction contained 18 bases not matched to a gene. This CDR3 is 20 amino acids long. As DNA, the CDR3 is TGTGCCAGCAGTTTATTCTTTTCTAGCGGGAGGCCTCTTGGTCCTTACGAGCAGTACTTC. It codes for CASSLFFSSGRPLGPYEQYF.

V usage is TRBV5-4 and J usage is TRBJ2-5; perhaps TRBD1 as D (6 bases). CDR3 length: 15 residues. Germline CDR1 is SGHNT and CDR2 is YYREEE (reference sequence). V was shortened by 1 base and J by 4 bases, with 14 bases between the two germline ends. The CDR3 region has the DNA TGTGCCAGCAGCTTGTCCCTGGCCAGGGGAGAGACCCAGTACTTC. Encoded protein: CASSLSLARGETQYF. Using reference TRBV5-4 and TRBJ2-5 for the parts outside the CDR3, the full variable domain is ETGVTQSPTHLIKTRGQQVTLRCSSQSGHNTVSWYQQALGQGPQFIFQYYREEENGRGNFPPRFSGLQFPNYSSELNVNALELDDSALYLCASSLSLARGETQYFGPGTRLLVL.

J is TRBJ2-4 and V is TRBV9, with 11 bases fitting TRBD1. This CDR3 region has 19 residues. V was pared by 0 bases and J by 0 bases, with 8 bases of the junction left unmatched. Germline CDR1 SGDLS, CDR2 YYNGEE. CDR3: CASSVEGQGGSGAKNIQYF. The DNA of the CDR3 is TGTGCCAGCAGCGTAGAGGGACAGGGGGGGAGTGGAGCCAAAAACATTCAGTACTTC.

J is TRBJ1-1 and V is TRBV30; no firm D call. The germline V gene has CDR1 GTSNPN and CDR2 SVGIG (reference sequence). This CDR3 is built from 13 residues. Trimming took 2 bases from V and 3 from J, leaving 10 bases between them. CDR3 residues: CAWSSSADTEAFF. The CDR3 DNA sequence: TGTGCCTGGAGTTCTTCAGCGGACACTGAAGCTTTCTTT.

The chain joins TRBV19 to TRBJ1-3; perhaps TRBD1 as D (5 bases). Germline-derived CDR1 and CDR2 are LNHDA and SQIVND (reference sequence). CDR3 length equals 17 residues. Trimming removed 3 bases at V and 0 bases at J, with 15 bases between. This CDR3 is CASSIRQSYTSGNTIYF. In DNA, the CDR3 is TGTGCCAGTAGTATTCGACAGAGCTATACCTCTGGAAACACCATATATTTT. Using reference TRBV19 and TRBJ1-3 for the parts outside the CDR3, the full variable domain is DGGITQSPKYLFRKEGQNVTLSCEQNLNHDAMYWYRQDPGQGLRLIYYSQIVNDFQKGDIAEGYSVSREKKESFPLTVTSAQKNPTAFYLCASSIRQSYTSGNTIYFGEGSWLTVV.

This sequence joins TRBV27 and TRBJ2-2, with D perhaps TRBD2 (5 bases). The V end was cut by 2 bases, the J end by 1 base, with 11 bases between. This CDR3 has 16 amino acids. Germline lookup yields CDR1 MNHEY and CDR2 SMNVEV (reference sequence). The CDR3 here is CASSLEGSRNTGELFF. CDR3 DNA sequence: TGTGCCAGCAGTTTAGAGGGTTCGCGGAACACCGGGGAGCTGTTTTTT.

The rearrangement joins TRBV6-5 to TRBJ2-4; TRBD2 matches 7 bases. The CDR3 covers 13 residues. Germline V gene lookup returns CDR1 MNHEY and CDR2 SVGAGI. The trim removed 2 bases at V and 16 bases at J, leaving 11 bases unmatched. CDR3 loop: CASSYAGSGTYYF. Written as DNA, the CDR3 is TGTGCCAGCAGTTACGCGGGAAGCGGGACCTATTACTTC.

This chain joins TRBV6-6 and TRBJ1-5; TRBD1 aligns across 9 bases. Germline CDR1 is MNHNY and CDR2 is SVGAGI (reference sequence). Trimming cost V 6 bases and J 4 bases; bases outside gene matches: 10. The CDR3 loop spans 16 amino acids. The CDR3 nucleotides read TGTGCCAGCAGGCCGACTGGACAGGGGTCTAATCAGCCCCAGCATTTT. Translated, it gives CASRPTGQGSNQPQHF.

This clone was observed a handful of times. V is TRBV29-1 and J is TRBJ2-7; 8 nucleotides line up with TRBD1. The length of the CDR3 is 15 residues. Germline V gene lookup returns CDR1 SQVTM and CDR2 ANQGSEA. J was trimmed by 1 base and V by 0 bases; bases with no gene match: 5. CDR3 protein: CSVEEERTGSYEQYF. For the CDR3, the DNA is TGCAGCGTTGAAGAAGAGAGGACAGGGTCCTACGAGCAGTACTTC.

For this clone: This specimen includes other DNA sequences encoding the same CDR3. This chain joins TRBV10-3 and TRBJ2-7; 8 nucleotides match TRBD1. The CDR3 consists of 13 residues. In germline, CDR1 is ENHRY, CDR2 SYGVKD. V shed 6 bases, J shed 0 bases, and the junction held 1 base outside the gene matches. CDR3: CAISGTGSYEQYF. The CDR3 coding sequence is TGTGCCATCAGCGGGACAGGCTCCTACGAGCAGTACTTC.